This TCR beta chain came from a study of shared clonotypes between healthy human individuals. A remark on this clone: Its antigen remains unidentified.

Study-wide points: Sequencing depth was predicted to influence how clonotypes are shared among donors. Non-shared clonotypes were found to have lower generation probabilities than the clonotypes that were shared by all four of the sorted-subset donors. Only a few donors were included, so the genetic and exposure-history diversity represented was limited.

Data came from immunoSEQ multiplex PCR; TCRdb stores just in-frame clones and leaves some out. The sample holds approximately 1.5 million clones, approximately 98.5% seen once. V lost 2 bases and J lost 2, with 10 bases in between. This CDR3 spans 15 amino acids. Germline CDR1 SGHVS, CDR2 FQNEAQ. The sequenced sample consisted of naive CD4+ T cells sorted from blood. Subset noted: CD45RA+ positively selected. The chain carries TRBV7-8 and TRBJ1-5; no firm D call. This TCR was sampled from a man aged 25 to 45 in good health. The CDR3 sequence is CASSLYGSGNQPQHF. CDR3 bases: TGTGCCAGCAGCTTATATGGCAGTGGCAATCAGCCCCAGCATTTT.